The clone carrying this TCR beta chain was seen repeatedly, ten times or more. The data originate from a study of regulatory T cells in long-lasting Graves disease. Relying on iRepertoire HTBI primers and Arm-PCR of CDR3 regions, the team built TCR beta libraries. TCRdb recomputed calls from the multiplex PCR reads with MiXCR, one row per CDR3 protein. The table has hundreds of thousands of distinct CDR3 sequences, roughly 21% seen once. The time point here: persistent/refractory GD, antithyroid drugs over 5 years with positive TRAb. The authors made the TCR library using RNA they extracted from PBMCs. The sequence derives from a female donor with Graves disease. The sequencing used peripheral blood mononuclear cells (PBMCs), collected when the disease was refractory, from a patient treated with antithyroid drugs.

CDR3 nucleotides: TGTGCCAGCAGCTTACTCGGAATCCAGTACTTC. Translation: CASSLLGIQYF. The V and J genes are TRBV11-2 and TRBJ2-5; D unclear. The CDR3 covers 11 residues. The V end lost 2 bases, the J end lost 10 bases, and 8 bases lay between the germline ends. CDR1 is SGHAT and CDR2 is FQNNGV in the germline V gene.